These 4 T cell receptor beta chains were all obtained from the same sample, sequenced in a study of regulatory T cells in long-lasting Graves disease. Time point specified: newly diagnosed GD, antithyroid drugs for less than 3 months. Researchers made the TCR library from RNA that was extracted from PBMCs. Assembly of TCR beta libraries relied on iRepertoire HTBI primers together with Arm-PCR of CDR3 regions. TCRdb reanalysed the multiplex PCR reads using MiXCR and keeps one entry per CDR3 protein. The repertoire holds almost 450,000 distinct CDR3 sequences, approximately 16% seen once, with roughly a tenth in the top ten. These same data were also listed under a study on T cells in Graves' hyperthyroidism and ophthalmopathy.

The sequenced sample was peripheral blood mononuclear cells (PBMCs), obtained at new diagnosis, from a patient treated with antithyroid drugs. The receptor source for this set is a woman between 25 and 40 years old with Graves disease.

This clonotype has a count of ten or more. V is TRBV25-1 and J is TRBJ2-7; 9 nucleotides line up with TRBD1. V lost 3 bases, J lost 2 bases, and 8 bases stayed unmatched. The germline V gene has CDR1 MGHDK and CDR2 SYGVNS. CDR3 length: 16 residues. CDR3 amino acids: CASSDRGQGGPYEQYF. The CDR3 DNA reads TGTGCCAGCAGTGATCGGGGACAGGGTGGGCCCTACGAGCAGTACTTC.

Details on this clonotype: A junction boundary mismatches the germline segment, possibly from a read error. This chain joins TRBV9 and TRBJ2-3, with D possibly being TRBD2 (5 bases). Per germline, CDR1 SGDLS and CDR2 YYNGEE. The CDR3 is made up of 16 amino acids. The CDR3 region has the DNA TGTGCCAGCAGCGTAGGGAGCGGACGAGGTACAGAGACGCAGTATTTT. Its translation: CASSVGSGRGTETQYF.

This clonotype was picked up a small number of times. The rearrangement links TRBV25-1 to TRBJ1-1; D uncertain. The V end was cut by 4 bases, the J end by 8 bases, with 11 bases between. Germline V gives CDR1 MGHDK, CDR2 SYGVNS. The CDR3 sequence is 12 residues long. The DNA of the CDR3 is TGTGCCAGCAGTGGAAGGTTCTACGAAGCTTTCTTT. Translating it yields CASSGRFYEAFF. The variable domain in full, with the rest retrieved from reference TRBV25-1 and TRBJ1-1, is EADIYQTPRYLVIGTGKKITLECSQTMGHDKMYWYQQDPGMELHLIHYSYGVNSTEKGDLSSESTVSRIRTEHFPLTLESARPSHTSQYLCASSGRFYEAFFGQGTRLTVV.

This clonotype was observed many times. The J gene is TRBJ1-1, the V gene TRBV27, with D possibly TRBD1 on 6 matching bases. Between the trimmed V and J ends, which lost 4 bases and 5 bases, there was a span of 14 bases. The germline CDR1 and CDR2 sequences are MNHEY and SMNVEV (reference sequence). The length of the CDR3 is 14 residues. CDR3 sequence (DNA): TGTGCCAGCAGTTCCCTAGGGGGGGGAACTGAAGCTTTCTTT. Amino acid sequence: CASSSLGGGTEAFF.